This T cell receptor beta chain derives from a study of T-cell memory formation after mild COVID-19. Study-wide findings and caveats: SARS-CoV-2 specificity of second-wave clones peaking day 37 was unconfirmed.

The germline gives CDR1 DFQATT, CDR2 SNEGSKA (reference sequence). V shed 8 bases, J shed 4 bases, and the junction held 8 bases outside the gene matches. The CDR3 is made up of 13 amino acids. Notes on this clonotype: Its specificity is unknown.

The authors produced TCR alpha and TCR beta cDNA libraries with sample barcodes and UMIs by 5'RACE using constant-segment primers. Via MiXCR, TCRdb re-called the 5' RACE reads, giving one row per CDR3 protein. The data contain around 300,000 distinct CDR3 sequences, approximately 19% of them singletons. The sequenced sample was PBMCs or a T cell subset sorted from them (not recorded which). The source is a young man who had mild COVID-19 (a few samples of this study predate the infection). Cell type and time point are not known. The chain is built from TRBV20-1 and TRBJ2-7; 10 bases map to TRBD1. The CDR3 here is CSILGQGSYEQYF. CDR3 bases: TGCAGTATTCTGGGACAGGGGTCGTACGAGCAGTACTTC.